One and the same sample provided the 6 T cell receptor beta chains below, sequenced in a study of blood T cell repertoires in COVID-19. The table came from immunoSEQ multiplex PCR; TCRdb's copy has only in-frame clones and leaves some out. The top ten clones hold roughly 10% of a sample with approximately 320,000 clones, roughly nine tenths of them seen once. Sequencing used peripheral blood. The receptors stem from a woman in her twenties or thirties with COVID-19, enrolled during active disease.

V and J are TRBV5-1 and TRBJ1-1; maybe TRBD1 (6 bases). Germline assignment: CDR1 SGHRS and CDR2 YFSETQ. This CDR3 contains 15 residues. Trimming removed 0 bases at V and 3 bases at J, with 12 bases between. This chain's CDR3 is CASSLAGGEDTEAFF. The CDR3 DNA is TGCGCCAGCAGCTTGGCGGGGGGCGAAGACACTGAAGCTTTCTTT. Variable domain in full (rest from reference TRBV5-1 and TRBJ1-1): KAGVTQTPRYLIKTRGQQVTLSCSPISGHRSVSWYQQTPGQGLQFLFEYFSETQRNKGNFPGRFSGRQFSNSRSEMNVSTLELGDSALYLCASSLAGGEDTEAFFGQGTRLTVV.

The genes are TRBV9 and TRBJ2-3; TRBD2 is a possible D gene (7 bases). Germline CDR1 and CDR2: SGDLS and YYNGEE. CDR3 length equals 15 residues. The germline V and J ends were trimmed by 4 bases and 3 bases, with 15 bases remaining between them. CDR3 bases: TGTGCCAGCAGCTCCCGAGGGGGGGGGACAGATACGCAGTATTTT. Its protein product is CASSSRGGGTDTQYF.

Comments on this clone: Other DNA sequences in the same sample also yield this CDR3. V usage is TRBV7-7 and J usage is TRBJ2-1, with 10 bases fitting TRBD2. V shed 2 bases and J 4 bases; nucleotides not matched to a gene: 2. The CDR3 spans 15 residues. The germline CDR1 and CDR2 sequences are SSHAT and FNYEAQ (reference sequence). The CDR3 reads CASSLLAGGYNEQFF. The CDR3 region has the DNA TGTGCCAGCAGCTTATTAGCGGGGGGATACAATGAGCAGTTCTTC.

The chain is built from TRBV4-1 and TRBJ2-7, with D perhaps matching TRBD1 (8 bases). CDR1 MGHRA and CDR2 YSYEKL come from the germline V gene. The CDR3 runs to 16 residues. Deletions cut 8 bases from V and 4 bases from J, with 24 bases between. The CDR3 protein is CASGNPARGREYEQYF. The CDR3 nucleotides are TGCGCCAGCGGGAACCCTGCCAGGGGGCGGGAGTACGAGCAGTACTTC.

This clone was counted a single time. V and J are TRBV24-1 and TRBJ1-5; perhaps TRBD1 as D (6 bases). The germline CDR1 and CDR2 sequences are KGHDR and SFDVKD. V shed 7 bases and J shed 7 bases, with 16 bases lying between them. The CDR3 covers 14 residues. CDR3 DNA: TGTGCCACCAGCCGGCAGGGCCAGGGGCAGCCCCAGCATTTT. It codes for CATSRQGQGQPQHF.

This chain uses TRBV7-8 with TRBJ2-7, with D possibly being TRBD1 (7 bases). Germline V lookup: CDR1 SGHVS, CDR2 FQNEAQ. V lost 5 bases, J lost 0 bases, and 14 bases lay in between. This CDR3 region has 15 residues. The CDR3 bases are TGTGCCAGCAGCCTCGTGGAGGGGGCCTCCTACGAGCAGTACTTC. This sequence encodes CASSLVEGASYEQYF.